Listed below are T cell receptor beta chains from one sample, sequenced in a study of shared clonotypes between healthy human individuals. Some clones are missing from TCRdb's copy, which holds only in-frame ones; the method was immunoSEQ multiplex PCR. The data contain 2.3 million or so clones, about 92% of them singletons. Sequencing used naive CD4+ T cells from PBMCs. Receptors were obtained from a man aged 18 to 35 in good health. Some clones in this sample may be carry-over from other donors' samples. Both conserved end residues are part of each CDR3. D genes are given only for firm matches. For some rows the clone size is stated as once, few or many, or as a class when expanded; others skip it.

v_gene,j_gene,abundance,d_gene,CDR3aa,CDR3nt
TRBV7-3,TRBJ1-3,-,TRBD1,CASSPGTASGNTIYF,TGTGCCAGCAGCCCCGGGACAGCCTCTGGAAACACCATATATTTT
TRBV11-2,TRBJ2-7,-,TRBD2,CTSSAGLAGEYF,TGTACCAGCAGCGCGGGACTAGCGGGAGAGTACTTC
TRBV2,TRBJ2-7,-,TRBD2,CASKEREGRYEQYF,TGTGCCAGCAAAGAGCGGGAGGGCCGCTACGAGCAGTACTTC
TRBV19,TRBJ2-5,-,-,CASTGQGKSGRYERTQYF,TGTGCCAGTACTGGACAGGGAAAGAGCGGGAGATACGAGAGGACCCAGTACTTC
TRBV11-2,TRBJ2-7,-,-,CASSPPSHEQYF,TGTGCCAGCAGCCCCCCGTCCCACGAGCAGTACTTC
TRBV7-2,TRBJ1-2,-,-,CASSREGYGYTF,TGTGCCAGCAGCCGGGAAGGGTATGGCTACACCTTC
TRBV21-1,TRBJ2-7,-,-,CASSAEARTGMHEQYF,TGTGCCAGCAGCGCCGAGGCGAGGACAGGTATGCACGAGCAGTACTTC
TRBV5-3,TRBJ2-5,-,TRBD1,CARSLAPGGIQETQYF,TGTGCCAGAAGCTTGGCGCCAGGGGGTATTCAAGAGACCCAGTACTTC
TRBV5-1,TRBJ1-2,-,TRBD1,CASSPGTASYNYGYTF,TGCGCCAGCAGCCCAGGGACAGCCTCTTACAATTATGGCTACACCTTC
TRBV10-3,TRBJ1-1,-,-,CAISEMGQMGPAFF,TGTGCCATCAGTGAGATGGGACAAATGGGACCAGCTTTCTTT
TRBV7-9,TRBJ2-7,-,-,CASSFSQLGYEQYF,TGTGCCAGCAGCTTTTCACAGCTTGGGTACGAGCAGTACTTC
TRBV7-9,TRBJ2-3,-,TRBD2,CASSLALSGSKDTQYF,TGTGCCAGCAGCTTAGCGCTTAGCGGGAGTAAGGATACGCAGTATTTT
TRBV7-6,TRBJ2-1,-,TRBD2,CASSDGLAGTGEQFF,TGTGCCAGCAGCGACGGACTAGCGGGAACGGGGGAGCAGTTCTTC
TRBV7-2,TRBJ2-5,few,-,CASSLSLPETQYF,TGTGCCAGCAGCTTAAGCCTCCCAGAGACCCAGTACTTC
TRBV7-2,TRBJ2-7,-,TRBD2,CASSSNLAANEQYF,TGTGCCAGCAGCAGTAATCTAGCGGCCAACGAGCAGTACTTC
TRBV5-1,TRBJ2-2,-,TRBD1,CASSLSRGSSGELFF,TGCGCCAGCAGCTTGAGCAGGGGGTCGTCCGGGGAGCTGTTTTTT
TRBV5-5,TRBJ2-5,once,-,CASSLVPGSETQYF,TGTGCCAGCAGCTTGGTTCCAGGGTCTGAGACCCAGTACTTC